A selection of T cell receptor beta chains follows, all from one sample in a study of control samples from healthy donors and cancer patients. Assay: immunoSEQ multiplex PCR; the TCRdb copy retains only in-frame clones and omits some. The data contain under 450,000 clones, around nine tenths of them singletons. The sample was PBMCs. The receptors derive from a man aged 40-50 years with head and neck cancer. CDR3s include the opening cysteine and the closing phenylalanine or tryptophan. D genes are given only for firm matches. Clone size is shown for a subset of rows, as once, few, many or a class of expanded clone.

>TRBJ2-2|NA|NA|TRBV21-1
CASTTGTTGELFF
TGTGCCAGCACGACGGGCACCACCGGGGAGCTGTTTTTT
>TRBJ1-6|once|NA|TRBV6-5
CASRTSSYNSPLHF
TGTGCCAGCAGAACGAGCTCCTATAATTCACCCCTCCACTTT
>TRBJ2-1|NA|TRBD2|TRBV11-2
CASSMGLVRGEQFF
TGTGCCAGCAGCATGGGACTAGTACGAGGTGAGCAGTTCTTC
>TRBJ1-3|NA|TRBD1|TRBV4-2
CASRQAGRTGLSGNTIYF
TGTGCCAGCAGGCAGGCGGGACGGACAGGCCTCTCTGGAAACACCATATATTTT
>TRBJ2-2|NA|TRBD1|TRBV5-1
CASSPQGVGTGELFF
TGCGCCAGCAGCCCACAGGGGGTAGGGACCGGGGAGCTGTTTTTT
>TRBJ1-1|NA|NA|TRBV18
CASSPDWTEAFF
TGTGCCAGCTCACCCGACTGGACTGAAGCTTTCTTT
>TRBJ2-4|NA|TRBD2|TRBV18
CASSPSGRMSGNIQYF
TGTGCCAGCTCACCTAGCGGGAGAATGTCGGGGAACATTCAGTACTTC
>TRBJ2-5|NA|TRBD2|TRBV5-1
CASSPGLAGDQETQYF
TGCGCCAGCAGCCCCGGACTAGCGGGGGATCAAGAGACCCAGTACTTC
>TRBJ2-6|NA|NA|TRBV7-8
CASRGGTPGANVLTF
TGTGCCAGCAGAGGGGGTACGCCTGGGGCCAACGTCCTGACTTTC
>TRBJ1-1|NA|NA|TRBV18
CASSPVMNTEAFF
TGTGCCAGCTCACCGGTCATGAACACTGAAGCTTTCTTT